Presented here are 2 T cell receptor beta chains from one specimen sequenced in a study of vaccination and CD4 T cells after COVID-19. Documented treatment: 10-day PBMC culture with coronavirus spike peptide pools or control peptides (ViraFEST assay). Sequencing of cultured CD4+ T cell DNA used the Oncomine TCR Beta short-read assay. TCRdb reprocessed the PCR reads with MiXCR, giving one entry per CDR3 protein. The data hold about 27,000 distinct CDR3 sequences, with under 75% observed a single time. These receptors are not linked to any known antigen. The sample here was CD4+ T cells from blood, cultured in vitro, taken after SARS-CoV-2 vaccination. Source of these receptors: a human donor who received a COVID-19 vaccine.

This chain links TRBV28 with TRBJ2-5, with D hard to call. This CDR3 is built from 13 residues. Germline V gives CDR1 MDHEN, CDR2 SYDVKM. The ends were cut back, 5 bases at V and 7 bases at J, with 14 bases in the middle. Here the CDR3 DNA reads TGTGCCAGCAGTGCCCAGCAGGTCGGGACCCAGTACTTC. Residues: CASSAQQVGTQYF.

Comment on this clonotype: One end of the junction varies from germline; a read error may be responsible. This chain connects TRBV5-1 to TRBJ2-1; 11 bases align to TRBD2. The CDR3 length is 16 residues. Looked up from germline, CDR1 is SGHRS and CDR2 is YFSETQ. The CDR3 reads CASSLASGGPTGELFF. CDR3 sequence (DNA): TGCGCCAGCAGCTTGGCTAGCGGGGGGCCCACCGGGGAGCTGTTCTTC.